This entry concerns a single TCR beta chain. What it binds is unknown. This specimen belongs to a study of T cells after yellow fever vaccination. Overall study findings and caveats: Peaking on day 5 versus 15, the secondary response was faster but weaker.

CDR1 MNHEY and CDR2 SVGEGT come from the germline V gene. The V end was cut by 6 bases, the J end by 5 bases, with 14 bases between. The CDR3 is 13 residues long. TCRdb reprocessed the 5' RACE reads via MiXCR and lists one record per CDR3 protein. The sample shows approximately 300,000 distinct CDR3 sequences, roughly 8.7% of them seen only once. The sequence came from a man between 18 and 35 years old who received the YFV17D yellow fever vaccine. Source: PBMCs, taken on the day of the first yellow fever vaccination. This chain joins TRBV6-2 or TRBV6-3 and TRBJ2-7, with a possible D match to TRBD1 (8 bases). CDR3 nucleotide sequence: TGTGCCAGCAGACTACAGGGGGGGGACGAGCAGTACTTC. Amino acid sequence: CASRLQGGDEQYF.